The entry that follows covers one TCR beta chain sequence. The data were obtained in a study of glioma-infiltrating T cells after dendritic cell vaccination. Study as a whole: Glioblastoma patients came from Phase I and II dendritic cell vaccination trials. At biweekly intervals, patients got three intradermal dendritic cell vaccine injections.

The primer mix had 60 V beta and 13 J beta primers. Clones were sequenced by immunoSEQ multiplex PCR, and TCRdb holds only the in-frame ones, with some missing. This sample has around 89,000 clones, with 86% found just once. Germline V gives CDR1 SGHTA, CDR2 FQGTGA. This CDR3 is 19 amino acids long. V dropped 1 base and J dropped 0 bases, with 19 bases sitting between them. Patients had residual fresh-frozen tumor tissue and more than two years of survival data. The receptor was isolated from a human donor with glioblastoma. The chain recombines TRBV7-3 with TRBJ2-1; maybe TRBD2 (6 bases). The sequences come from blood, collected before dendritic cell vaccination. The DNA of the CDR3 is TGTGCCAGCAGCTTAAATCCCTTAGGAGCGGGCAGCTCCTACAATGAGCAGTTCTTC. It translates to CASSLNPLGAGSSYNEQFF.